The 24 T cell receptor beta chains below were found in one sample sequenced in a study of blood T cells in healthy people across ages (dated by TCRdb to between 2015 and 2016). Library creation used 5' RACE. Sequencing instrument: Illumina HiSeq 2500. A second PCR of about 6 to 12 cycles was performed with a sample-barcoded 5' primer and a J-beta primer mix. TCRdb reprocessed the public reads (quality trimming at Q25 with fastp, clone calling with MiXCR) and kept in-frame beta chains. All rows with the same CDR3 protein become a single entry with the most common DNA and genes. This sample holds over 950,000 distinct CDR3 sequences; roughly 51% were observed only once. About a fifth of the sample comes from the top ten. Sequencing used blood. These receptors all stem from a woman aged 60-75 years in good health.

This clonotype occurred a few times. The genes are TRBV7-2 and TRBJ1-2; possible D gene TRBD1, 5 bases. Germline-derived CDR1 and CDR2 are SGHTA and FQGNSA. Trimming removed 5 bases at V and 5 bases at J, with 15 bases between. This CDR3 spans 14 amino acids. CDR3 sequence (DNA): TGTGCCAGCAGCCGGGACTCCGGGACTTATGGCTACACCTTC. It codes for CASSRDSGTYGYTF. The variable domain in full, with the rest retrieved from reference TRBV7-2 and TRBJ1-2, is GAGVSQSPSNKVTEKGKDVELRCDPISGHTALYWYRQSLGQGLEFLIYFQGNSAPDKSGLPSDRFSAERTGGSVSTLTIQRTQQEDSAVYLCASSRDSGTYGYTFGSGTRLTVV.

This chain's CDR3 is CAGGGARLAGRKDTQYF. The CDR3 nucleotides are TGTGCCGGAGGGGGGGCTCGGCTAGCCGGACGGAAAGATACGCAGTATTTT. The chain uses TRBV6-2 or TRBV6-3 and TRBJ2-3; D might be TRBD2 (7 bases). V lost 11 bases and J 5 bases, leaving 29 bases between the germline ends. There are 17 residues in the CDR3. Germline assignment: CDR1 MNHEY and CDR2 SVGEGT.

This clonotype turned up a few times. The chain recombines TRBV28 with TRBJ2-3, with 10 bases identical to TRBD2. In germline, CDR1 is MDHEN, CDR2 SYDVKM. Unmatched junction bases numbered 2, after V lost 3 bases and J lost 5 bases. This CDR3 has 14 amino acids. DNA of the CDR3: TGTGCCAGCAGTTTGGTAGCGGGAGGAGATACGCAGTATTTT. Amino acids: CASSLVAGGDTQYF.

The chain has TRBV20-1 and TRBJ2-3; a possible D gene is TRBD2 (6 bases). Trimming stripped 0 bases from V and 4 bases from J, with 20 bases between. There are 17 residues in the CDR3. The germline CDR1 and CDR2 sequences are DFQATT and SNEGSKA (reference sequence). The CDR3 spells CSARDRPTRPLADTQYF. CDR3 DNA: TGCAGTGCTAGAGATCGCCCGACTAGGCCGTTGGCAGATACGCAGTATTTT.

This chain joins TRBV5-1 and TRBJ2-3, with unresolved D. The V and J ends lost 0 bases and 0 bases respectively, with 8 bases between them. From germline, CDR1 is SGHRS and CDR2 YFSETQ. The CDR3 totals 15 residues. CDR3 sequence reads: CASSLDGKSTDTQYF. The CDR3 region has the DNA TGCGCCAGCAGCTTGGATGGGAAAAGCACAGATACGCAGTATTTT.

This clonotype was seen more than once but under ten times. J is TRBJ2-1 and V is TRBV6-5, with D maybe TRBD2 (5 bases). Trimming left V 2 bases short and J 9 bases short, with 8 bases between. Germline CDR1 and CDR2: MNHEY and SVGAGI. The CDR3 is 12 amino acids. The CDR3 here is CASSYVGGEQFF. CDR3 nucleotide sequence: TGTGCCAGCAGTTACGTAGGAGGTGAGCAGTTCTTC.

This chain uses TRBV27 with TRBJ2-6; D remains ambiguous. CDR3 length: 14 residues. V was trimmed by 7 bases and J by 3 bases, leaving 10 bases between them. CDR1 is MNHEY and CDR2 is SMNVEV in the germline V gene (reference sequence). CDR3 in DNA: TGTGCCAGCAACCTTTACCGTGGGGCCAACGTCCTGACTTTC. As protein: CASNLYRGANVLTF.

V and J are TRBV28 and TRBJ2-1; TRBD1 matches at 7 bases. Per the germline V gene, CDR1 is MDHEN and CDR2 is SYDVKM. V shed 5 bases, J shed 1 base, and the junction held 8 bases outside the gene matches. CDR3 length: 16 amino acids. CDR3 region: CASSTPMTGSYNEQFF. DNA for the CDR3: TGTGCCAGCAGTACACCAATGACAGGGTCCTACAATGAGCAGTTCTTC.

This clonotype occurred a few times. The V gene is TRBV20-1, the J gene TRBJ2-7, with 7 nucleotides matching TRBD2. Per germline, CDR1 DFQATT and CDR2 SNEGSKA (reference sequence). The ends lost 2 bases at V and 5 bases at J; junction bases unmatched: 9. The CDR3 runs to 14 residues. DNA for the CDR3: TGCAGTGCTAGATGGGGGAGGGTCCCCAACGAGCAGTACTTC. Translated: CSARWGRVPNEQYF.

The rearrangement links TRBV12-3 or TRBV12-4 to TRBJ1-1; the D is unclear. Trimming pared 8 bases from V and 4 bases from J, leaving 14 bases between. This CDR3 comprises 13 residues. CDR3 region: CASQSWGGTEAFF. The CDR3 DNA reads TGTGCCAGCCAGTCGTGGGGAGGCACTGAAGCTTTCTTT.

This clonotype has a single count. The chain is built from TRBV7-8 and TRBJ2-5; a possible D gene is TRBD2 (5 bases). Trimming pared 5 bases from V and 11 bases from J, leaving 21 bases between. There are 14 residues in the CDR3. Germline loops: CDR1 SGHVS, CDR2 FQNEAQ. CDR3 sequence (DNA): TGTGCCAGCAGCCCTGGTGGAGAAGCGGTTAGGCAGTACTTC. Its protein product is CASSPGGEAVRQYF.

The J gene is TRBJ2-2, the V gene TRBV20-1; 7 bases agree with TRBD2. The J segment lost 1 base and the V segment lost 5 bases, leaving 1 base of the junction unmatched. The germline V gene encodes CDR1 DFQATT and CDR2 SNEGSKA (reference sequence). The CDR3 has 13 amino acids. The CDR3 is CSALAENTGELFF. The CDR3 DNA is TGCAGTGCTCTAGCGGAGAACACCGGGGAGCTGTTTTTT.

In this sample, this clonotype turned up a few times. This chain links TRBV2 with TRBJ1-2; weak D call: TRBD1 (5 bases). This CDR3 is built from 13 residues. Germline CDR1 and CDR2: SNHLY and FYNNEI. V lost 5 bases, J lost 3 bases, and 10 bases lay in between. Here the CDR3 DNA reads TGTGCCAGCAGTCTAAAAGGGGACTATGGCTACACCTTC. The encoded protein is CASSLKGDYGYTF.

CDR3 residues: CASSQVAGGYEQYF. CDR3 nucleotides: TGCGCCAGCAGCCAAGTAGCGGGGGGCTACGAGCAGTACTTC. The chain has TRBV4-3 and TRBJ2-7; 10 positions match TRBD2. The V gene's germline CDR1 is LGHNA and CDR2 YSLEER. After removal of 1 base from V and 3 bases from J, the junction contained 0 bases not matched to a gene. This CDR3 spans 14 amino acids.

CDR3 sequence reads: CSARVIGTGVSYGYTF. CDR3 bases: TGCAGTGCTAGAGTAATTGGGACAGGGGTATCTTATGGCTACACCTTC. J is TRBJ1-2 and V is TRBV20-1; 10 positions agree with TRBD1. The length of the CDR3 is 16 residues. V trimming: 1 base; J trimming: 5 bases; junction bases outside the gene matches: 10. Germline values: CDR1 DFQATT, CDR2 SNEGSKA (reference sequence).

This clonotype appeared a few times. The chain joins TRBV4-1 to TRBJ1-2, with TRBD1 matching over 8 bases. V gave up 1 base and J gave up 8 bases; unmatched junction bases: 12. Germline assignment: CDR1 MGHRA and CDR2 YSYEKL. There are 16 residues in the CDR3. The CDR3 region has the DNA TGCGCCAGCAGCCAAGGGGTGGGACAGGTCAGCAACGGCTACACCTTC. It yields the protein CASSQGVGQVSNGYTF.

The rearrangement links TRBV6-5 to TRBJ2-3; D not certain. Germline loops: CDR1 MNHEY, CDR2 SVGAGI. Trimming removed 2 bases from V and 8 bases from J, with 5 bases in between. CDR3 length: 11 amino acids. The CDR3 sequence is CASSYLGTQYF. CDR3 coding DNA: TGTGCCAGCAGTTACCTGGGTACGCAGTATTTT.

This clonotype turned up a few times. The CDR3 region has the DNA TGTGCCAGCAGCTTACAGGGGGAGAATCAGCCCCAGCATTTT. Translated: CASSLQGENQPQHF. The chain couples TRBV7-9 to TRBJ1-5; TRBD1 matches at 7 bases. The junction had 2 bases not matched to a gene; V was cut back by 2 bases and J by 4 bases. The length of the CDR3 is 14 residues. Germline CDR1 SEHNR, CDR2 FQNEAQ (reference sequence).

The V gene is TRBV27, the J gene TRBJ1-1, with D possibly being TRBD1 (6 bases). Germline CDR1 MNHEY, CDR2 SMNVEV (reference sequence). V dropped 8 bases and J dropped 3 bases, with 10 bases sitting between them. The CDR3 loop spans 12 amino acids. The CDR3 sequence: CASYDRHTEAFF. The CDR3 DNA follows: TGTGCCAGCTACGACAGGCACACTGAAGCTTTCTTT.

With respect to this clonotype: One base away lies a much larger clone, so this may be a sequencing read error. In DNA form, the CDR3 reads TGCAGCGGCTCACACGGTGAGCAGTTCTTC. Amino acids: CSGSHGEQFF. The chain combines TRBV29-1 with TRBJ2-1; D call uncertain. Germline V gives CDR1 SQVTM, CDR2 ANQGSEA. This CDR3 contains 10 residues. The V and J ends lost 7 bases and 9 bases respectively, with 10 bases between them.

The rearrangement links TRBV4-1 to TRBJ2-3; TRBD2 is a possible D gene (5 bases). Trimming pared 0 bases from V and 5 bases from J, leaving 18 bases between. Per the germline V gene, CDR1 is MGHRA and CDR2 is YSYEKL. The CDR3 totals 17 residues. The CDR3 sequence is CASSQDFGEFGGDTQYF. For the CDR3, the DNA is TGCGCCAGCAGCCAAGACTTCGGGGAGTTCGGCGGAGATACGCAGTATTTT.

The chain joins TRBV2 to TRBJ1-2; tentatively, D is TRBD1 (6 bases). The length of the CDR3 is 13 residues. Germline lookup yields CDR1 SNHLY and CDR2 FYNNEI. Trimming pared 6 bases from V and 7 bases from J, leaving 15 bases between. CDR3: CASRRTEGCGYTF. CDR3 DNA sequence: TGTGCCAGCAGGCGGACAGAAGGATGTGGCTACACCTTC.

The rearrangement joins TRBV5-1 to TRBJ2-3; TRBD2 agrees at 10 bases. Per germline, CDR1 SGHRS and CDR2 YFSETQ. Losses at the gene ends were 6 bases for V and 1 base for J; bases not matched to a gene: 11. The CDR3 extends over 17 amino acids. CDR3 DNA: TGCGCCAGCAAGCTAGCGGGAGCCCCTCGGGGCACAGATACGCAGTATTTT. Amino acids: CASKLAGAPRGTDTQYF.

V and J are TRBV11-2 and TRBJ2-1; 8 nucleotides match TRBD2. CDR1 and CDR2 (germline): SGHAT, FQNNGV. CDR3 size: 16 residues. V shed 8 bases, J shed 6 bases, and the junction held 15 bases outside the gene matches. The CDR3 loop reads CASAGGGGSSFNEQFF. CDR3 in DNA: TGTGCCAGCGCGGGGGGCGGGGGGAGTTCTTTCAATGAGCAGTTCTTC.